The TCR beta chain described here comes from a study of shared clonotypes between healthy human individuals. Study summary: Serving as donors were a couple of women and a few men, whose ages spanned 18 to 49.

Study-wide results and caveats: Exclusively blood specimens were collected; tissue repertoires likely differ.

Original analysis: Junction-only immunoSEQ sequences carried no quality scores, so filtering differed. Some clones are missing from TCRdb's copy, which holds only in-frame ones; the method was immunoSEQ multiplex PCR. The V and J calls and clone size come from that table; D and trimming were worked out from the DNA. The data show over 1.4 million clones, around 95% seen once. Note on this clone: Its antigen is not identified.

CD4+ cells yielded CD45RA+ naive and CD45RA-negative memory subsets. The CDR3 is 15 amino acids. In germline, CDR1 is SGHRS, CDR2 YFSETQ. The V gene end was trimmed by 2 bases and the J gene end by 5 bases; junction bases not matched to a gene: 9. Sequenced material: naive CD4+ T cells sorted from blood. Subset reported: CD45RA+ positively selected. J is TRBJ2-7 and V is TRBV5-1; 8 bases fit TRBD1. The sequence came from a man between 25 and 39 years old in good health. The CDR3 DNA sequence: TGCGCCAGCAGCTTAGGACAGGGCAGTTTCAACGAGCAGTACTTC. Its translation is CASSLGQGSFNEQYF. The variable domain in full, with the rest retrieved from reference TRBV5-1 and TRBJ2-7, is KAGVTQTPRYLIKTRGQQVTLSCSPISGHRSVSWYQQTPGQGLQFLFEYFSETQRNKGNFPGRFSGRQFSNSRSEMNVSTLELGDSALYLCASSLGQGSFNEQYFGPGTRLTVT.